A single sample is the source of the 26 T cell receptor beta chains below, sequenced in a study of CD8 T cells in ankylosing spondylitis. Whole-study findings and limits: Among TCR beta sequences, a motif of 7 to 9 highly homologous variants appeared characteristic of ankylosing spondylitis blood.

These receptors' antigens are unknown. Via MiXCR, TCRdb re-called the 5' RACE reads, giving one row per CDR3 protein. The profile shows about 390,000 distinct CDR3 sequences, about 22% of them singletons. Source material: blood, either unsorted or a sorted T cell fraction (not recorded which). The receptors were gathered from a male donor with ankylosing spondylitis.

The rearrangement joins TRBV7-3 to TRBJ2-1; TRBD2 might be the D (5 bases). Trimming took 4 bases from V and 2 from J, leaving 12 bases between them. Germline V lookup: CDR1 SGHTA, CDR2 FQGTGA. The CDR3 extends over 15 amino acids. The CDR3, as DNA: TGTGCCAGCAGCTCTCTAGCACATACCTACAATGAGCAGTTCTTC. This translates into CASSSLAHTYNEQFF.

The chain links TRBV28 to TRBJ1-1, with a possible D match to TRBD1 (6 bases). V lost 3 bases and J 2 bases, leaving 19 bases between the germline ends. This CDR3 region has 17 residues. Germline lookup yields CDR1 MDHEN and CDR2 SYDVKM. The CDR3 reads CASSFPSLTGYNTEAFF. The CDR3 region has the DNA TGTGCCAGCAGTTTCCCTAGCCTAACAGGGTACAACACTGAAGCTTTCTTT.

The chain recombines TRBV12-3 or TRBV12-4 with TRBJ2-2, with 13 bases aligning to TRBD2. The V gene end was trimmed by 6 bases and the J gene end by 4 bases; junction bases not matched to a gene: 5. This CDR3 region has 16 residues. The DNA for the CDR3 is TGTGCCAGCAGCATACTAGCGGGAGGGCCCACCGGGGAGCTGTTTTTT. Protein sequence: CASSILAGGPTGELFF.

The chain couples TRBV5-1 to TRBJ2-3, with 7 bases matching TRBD1. V trimming: 4 bases; J trimming: 2 bases; junction bases outside the gene matches: 7. The CDR3 loop spans 15 amino acids. CDR1 is SGHRS and CDR2 is YFSETQ in the germline V gene. CDR3 loop: CASSGRGIHTDTQYF. Here the CDR3 DNA reads TGCGCCAGCAGCGGCAGGGGGATACACACAGATACGCAGTATTTT.

In this sample, this clonotype turned up a few times. CDR3 amino acids: CASSVGPLTDSGNTIYF. The DNA for the CDR3 is TGTGCCAGCAGCGTAGGGCCTCTCACAGATTCTGGAAACACCATATATTTT. The rearrangement joins TRBV9 to TRBJ1-3; the D is unclear. V dropped 0 bases and J dropped 1 base, with 14 bases sitting between them. This CDR3 contains 17 residues. In germline, CDR1 is SGDLS, CDR2 YYNGEE.

This clonotype was picked up a small number of times. This sequence joins TRBV20-1 and TRBJ2-1; 8 bases line up with TRBD2. The trim removed 8 bases at V and 8 bases at J, leaving 8 bases unmatched. The germline gives CDR1 DFQATT, CDR2 SNEGSKA (reference sequence). The length of the CDR3 is 12 residues. The CDR3 sequence: CSPSSGSYEQFF. CDR3 sequence (DNA): TGCAGTCCGTCCAGCGGGAGCTATGAGCAGTTCTTC.

This clonotype has only a few counts. The chain links TRBV6-1 to TRBJ2-3; maybe TRBD2 (5 bases). Trimming left V 10 bases short and J 1 base short, with 15 bases between. The CDR3 is made up of 14 amino acids. In germline, CDR1 is MNHNS, CDR2 SASEGT. The CDR3 loop reads CATYSSGGTDTQYF. CDR3 nucleotide sequence: TGTGCCACCTATTCGTCCGGGGGCACAGATACGCAGTATTTT.

This clonotype was picked up a small number of times. The chain combines TRBV20-1 with TRBJ2-3; 10 bases match TRBD2. The CDR3 totals 15 residues. CDR1 and CDR2 (germline): DFQATT, SNEGSKA (reference sequence). Trimming removed 3 bases from V and 4 bases from J; junction bases left unmatched: 7. The chain's CDR3 is CSARSLAGVADTQYF. The CDR3 DNA reads as TGCAGTGCTAGGTCGCTAGCGGGAGTAGCAGATACGCAGTATTTT.

This clonotype has a handful of counts. The chain couples TRBV29-1 to TRBJ1-2; D not certain. The CDR3 length is 15 residues. Germline CDR1 reads SQVTM; CDR2 reads ANQGSEA. The V and J ends lost 3 bases and 2 bases respectively, with 16 bases between them. DNA of the CDR3: TGCAGCGTTGAGGGCGAGAGGTTCGGGAACTATGGCTACACCTTC. Amino acids: CSVEGERFGNYGYTF.

This clonotype was seen a handful of times. This chain joins TRBV20-1 and TRBJ2-5; no clear D. Germline V gene lookup returns CDR1 DFQATT and CDR2 SNEGSKA (reference sequence). Trimming cost V 3 bases and J 4 bases, with 9 bases left between them. The CDR3 has 12 amino acids. Here the CDR3 DNA reads TGCAGTGCTAGTCTTGCCGGAGAGACCCAGTACTTC. It encodes CSASLAGETQYF.

A few counts support this clonotype. The rearrangement joins TRBV5-1 to TRBJ2-1, with D possibly being TRBD2 (5 bases). CDR3 length: 16 residues. Trimming left V 0 bases short and J 2 bases short, with 12 bases between. Germline V CDR1 and CDR2: SGHRS, YFSETQ. The DNA of the CDR3 is TGCGCCAGCAGCTTGGCCGGACTTGCAACCTACAATGAGCAGTTCTTC. Translated, it gives CASSLAGLATYNEQFF.

This clonotype was counted only a few times. This chain connects TRBV7-6 to TRBJ2-7, with a weak D call TRBD1 (5 bases). The ends were cut back, 1 base at V and 2 bases at J, with 15 bases in the middle. The V gene's germline CDR1 is SGHVS and CDR2 FNYEAQ. CDR3 size: 16 residues. CDR3 nucleotides: TGTGCCAGCAGCTTAGTGTGGGGCGTTGGAACCTACGAGCAGTACTTC. Amino acids: CASSLVWGVGTYEQYF. Complete variable domain (other parts from reference TRBV7-6 and TRBJ2-7): GAGVSQSPRYKVTKRGQDVALRCDPISGHVSLYWYRQALGQGPEFLTYFNYEAQQDKSGLPNDRFSAERPEGSISTLTIQRTEQRDSAMYRCASSLVWGVGTYEQYFGPGTRLTVT.

This clonotype turned up a few times. The rearrangement uses TRBV24-1 and TRBJ2-1; 9 bases map to TRBD2. The V and J ends lost 3 bases and 6 bases, in that order; junction bases with no gene match: 11. The CDR3 runs to 17 residues. Per the germline V gene, CDR1 is KGHDR and CDR2 is SFDVKD. The CDR3, as DNA: TGTGCCACCAGTGATACCCTAGCAGGCGGGAGGGTCAATGAGCAGTTCTTC. Amino acids: CATSDTLAGGRVNEQFF.

The rearrangement joins TRBV29-1 to TRBJ1-2; D is perhaps TRBD1 (6 bases). The CDR3 is 13 amino acids. Trimming removed 2 bases at V and 6 bases at J, with 13 bases between. CDR1 and CDR2 (germline): SQVTM, ANQGSEA. This CDR3 is CSVERKQGNGYTF. As DNA, the CDR3 is TGCAGCGTTGAAAGGAAACAGGGCAATGGCTACACCTTC.

A few counts support this clonotype. DNA of the CDR3: TGTGCCAGCAGGCATTCTAGCGGAAGAATGGATGAGCAGTTCTTC. Translated: CASRHSSGRMDEQFF. The chain couples TRBV7-2 to TRBJ2-1, with 7 nucleotides matching TRBD2. Trimming took 6 bases from V and 8 from J; bases not matched to a gene: 13. Germline V gives CDR1 SGHTA, CDR2 FQGNSA. This CDR3 comprises 15 residues.

Written as DNA, the CDR3 is TGTGCCAGCAGTTTATGGAGGGCTAGCAATCAGCCCCAGCATTTT. It translates to CASSLWRASNQPQHF. The J gene is TRBJ1-5, the V gene TRBV28, with no clear D. The CDR3 runs to 15 residues. With 0 bases removed from V and 0 bases from J, the gap between germline ends came to 6 bases. CDR1 and CDR2 from the germline V gene are MDHEN and SYDVKM.

The chain joins TRBV6-5 to TRBJ1-6, with no clear D. Trimming removed 5 bases at V and 8 bases at J, with 10 bases between. The CDR3 length is 13 residues. Germline V gives CDR1 MNHEY, CDR2 SVGAGI. The CDR3 DNA reads TGTGCCAGCAGTCCACTCGGGGATTCACCCCTCCACTTT. Translation: CASSPLGDSPLHF.

V is TRBV15 and J is TRBJ2-7; 8 nucleotides line up with TRBD2. The CDR3 covers 16 residues. The germline CDR1 and CDR2 sequences are LNHNV and YYDKDF (reference sequence). V shed 0 bases, J shed 2 bases, and the junction held 6 bases outside the gene matches. CDR3 bases: TGTGCCACCAGCAGAGATCTGGCGGGAGGTGCCTACGAGCAGTACTTC. Its translation: CATSRDLAGGAYEQYF.

This chain links TRBV6-1 with TRBJ2-1, with D perhaps matching TRBD1 or TRBD2 (5 bases each). The V end lost 7 bases, the J end lost 5 bases, and 18 bases lay between the germline ends. This CDR3 has 15 amino acids. Germline CDR1 MNHNS, CDR2 SASEGT. The CDR3 loop is CASKGTPGRDNEQFF. The CDR3 DNA is TGTGCCAGCAAAGGTACCCCGGGACGAGACAATGAGCAGTTCTTC.

This clonotype was counted only a few times. This chain joins TRBV2 and TRBJ1-6; D is possibly TRBD1 (5 bases). Trimming left V 6 bases short and J 4 bases short, with 16 bases between. This CDR3 is built from 16 residues. Germline CDR1 reads SNHLY; CDR2 reads FYNNEI. The CDR3 spells CASRARTQSYNSPLHF. The DNA for the CDR3 is TGTGCCAGCAGGGCTAGGACACAAAGTTATAATTCACCCCTCCACTTT.

This clonotype was observed at least ten times. J is TRBJ1-5 and V is TRBV12-3 or TRBV12-4, with 8 positions matching TRBD1. Germline trimming cut 1 base from V and 4 bases from J; bases unmatched to any gene: 6. The CDR3 runs to 16 residues. The CDR3: CASSLGTGWLNQPQHF. Here the CDR3 DNA reads TGTGCCAGCAGTTTAGGGACAGGGTGGCTGAATCAGCCCCAGCATTTT.

In this sample, this clonotype turned up a few times. The CDR3 loop reads CSARGLARVTDTQYF. CDR3 bases: TGCAGTGCTAGAGGGCTAGCGAGAGTCACAGATACGCAGTATTTT. V is TRBV20-1 and J is TRBJ2-3; weak D call: TRBD2 (6 bases). With 1 base removed from V and 2 bases from J, the gap between germline ends came to 13 bases. The CDR3 runs 15 residues. The germline V gene encodes CDR1 DFQATT and CDR2 SNEGSKA (reference sequence).

The J gene is TRBJ2-7, the V gene TRBV27; tentative D call: TRBD2 (6 bases). CDR1 MNHEY and CDR2 SMNVEV come from the germline V gene (reference sequence). This CDR3 has 14 amino acids. Trimming stripped 3 bases from V and 5 bases from J, with 14 bases between. The CDR3 protein is CASSLGLAGHEQYF. In DNA, the CDR3 is TGTGCCAGCAGTTTGGGTCTGGCGGGGCACGAGCAGTACTTC.

This clonotype came up a few times. The rearrangement links TRBV4-2 to TRBJ1-1; 8 bases line up with TRBD1. The ends lost 0 bases at V and 5 bases at J; junction bases unmatched: 5. Germline assignment: CDR1 LGHNA and CDR2 YNFKEQ. CDR3 length equals 15 residues. Written as DNA, the CDR3 is TGTGCCAGCAGCCAAGATAGTAACAGGGGGACTGAAGCTTTCTTT. Its translation: CASSQDSNRGTEAFF.

This chain connects TRBV6-2 or TRBV6-3 to TRBJ2-2, with a possible D match to TRBD2 (6 bases). Germline lookup yields CDR1 MNHEY and CDR2 SVGEGT. V dropped 7 bases and J dropped 4 bases, with 10 bases sitting between them. CDR3 length: 13 residues. The CDR3 sequence: CASTLGGTGELFF. The CDR3 DNA reads as TGTGCCAGCACTCTGGGAGGCACCGGGGAGCTGTTTTTT.

The CDR3 region has the DNA TGTGCCAGCAGCCCTGGGACAGTACAAGAGACCCAGTACTTC. The encoded protein is CASSPGTVQETQYF. V gene TRBV12-3 or TRBV12-4 combines with J gene TRBJ2-5; 7 bases match TRBD1. The ends lost 6 bases at V and 2 bases at J; junction bases unmatched: 6. CDR3 length: 14 residues.